Below, one TCR beta chain is given with its context. As yet, its antigen is unknown. These data are taken from a study of T cell responses to AZD1222 COVID-19 vaccine. Study-level results: Clonal diversity was possibly underestimated, and white British individuals and females predominated among donors. Of spike-specific TCRs, nearly half reportedly target regions left unmutated in variants.

Sequenced by immunoSEQ multiplex PCR; TCRdb stores in-frame clones only, minus some. The repertoire holds tens of thousands of clones, with approximately 88% as singletons. The sequence came from an adult who received the AZD1222 COVID-19 vaccine. Material: peripheral blood, obtained 28 days after the second AZD1222 dose.

The CDR3 protein is CATTREGGEKLFF. CDR3 nucleotides: TGTGCCACCACAAGGGAGGGGGGTGAAAAACTGTTTTTT. The chain carries TRBV2 and TRBJ1-4, with TRBD1 as a possible D gene (6 bases). The ends were cut back, 10 bases at V and 7 bases at J, with 16 bases in the middle. Germline values: CDR1 SNHLY, CDR2 FYNNEI. The CDR3 has 13 residues. The entire variable domain, with the rest obtained from reference TRBV2 and TRBJ1-4, is as follows: EPEVTQTPSHQVTQMGQEVILRCVPISNHLYFYWYRQILGQKVEFLVSFYNNEISEKSEIFDDQFSVERPDGSNFTLKIRSTKLEDSAMYFCATTREGGEKLFFGSGTQLSVL.